This TCR beta chain was obtained from a study of regulatory T cells in long-lasting Graves disease. This clonotype was observed a few times. What it binds is not known. The V and J ends lost 4 bases and 0 bases respectively, with 3 bases between them. The CDR3 has 12 residues. From germline, CDR1 is DFQATT and CDR2 SNEGSKA (reference sequence). Construction of the TCR beta libraries employed iRepertoire HTBI primers in conjunction with Arm-PCR of CDR3 regions. In the study's own analysis: The samples yielded about 60 TRBV and around 13 TRBJ segments. TCRdb analysed the multiplex PCR reads with MiXCR anew, one entry per CDR3 protein. TCRdb, rather than the study authors, made the V and J calls. The repertoire holds roughly 400,000 distinct CDR3 sequences, with 21% as singletons. Time point indicated: persistent/refractory GD, antithyroid drugs over 5 years with positive TRAb. PBMC-extracted RNA yielded the TCR library. A roughly 8.1-milliliter sample of peripheral blood was drawn into EDTA tubes.

Study-wide results and caveats: There was favoring of TRBV28, TRBJ1-2 and TRBJ2-5 in persistent disease.

The sequencing here drew on peripheral blood mononuclear cells (PBMCs), taken when the disease was refractory, from a patient treated with antithyroid drugs. This chain joins TRBV20-1 and TRBJ1-4, with D hard to call. The receptor was derived from a female donor with Graves disease. CDR3 nucleotides: TGCAGTGCTACCACAACTAATGAAAAACTGTTTTTT. Translating it yields CSATTTNEKLFF.